These T cell receptor beta chains were read from a single sample in a study of shared clonotypes between healthy human individuals. Repertoires were generated with immunoSEQ multiplex PCR, while TCRdb's copy carries only in-frame clones and drops some. Of about 1 million clones listed, 65% to 80% were seen once; the top ten hold 1.4% to 1.5%. Source material: memory CD4+ T cells sorted from blood. The source is a man in his late teens or twenties in good health. The CDR3 runs from the conserved cysteine through the conserved F or W. A D gene is named only where the DNA matches it firmly. Clone size is given for some rows only: seen once, a few or many times, or a class if the clone is expanded.

>TRBD1|TRBJ1-2|-|TRBV5-5
TGTGCCAGCAGCTTGGGGGACAGCAAATATGGCTACACCTTC
CASSLGDSKYGYTF
>TRBD1|TRBJ1-6|-|TRBV11-2
TGTGCCAGCAGCTTAGACAGGGGGAGGGAATCACCCCTCCACTTT
CASSLDRGRESPLHF
>-|TRBJ2-7|-|TRBV12-5
TGTGCTAGTGGTTTGTCGACGGGTGCTAGCTCCTACGAGCAGTACTTC
CASGLSTGASSYEQYF
>-|TRBJ2-3|-|TRBV29-1
TGCAGCGTTCGGACCGGCACAGATACGCAGTATTTT
CSVRTGTDTQYF
>-|TRBJ1-1|-|TRBV7-9
TGTGCCAGCCGGGGGAAGAGAGCTGAAGCTTTCTTT
CASRGKRAEAFF
>-|TRBJ1-6|-|TRBV11-2
TGTGCCAGCAGCTTCGCCGGGACTCCGAGGGGGAATTCACCCCTCCACTTT
CASSFAGTPRGNSPLHF
>-|TRBJ1-1|-|TRBV29-1
TGCAGCGCTCAGACAGCCGACCACTACGCTGAAGCTTTCTTT
CSAQTADHYAEAFF
>TRBD2|TRBJ2-7|few|TRBV6-1
TGTGCCAGCAGTGAGAAATATCCGGGACTAGCGTTCAACGAGCAGTACTTC
CASSEKYPGLAFNEQYF
>-|TRBJ1-1|-|TRBV5-1
TGCGCCAGCAGCTTGGCAGTGGGGGGCGGCACTGAAGCTTTCTTT
CASSLAVGGGTEAFF
>-|TRBJ1-6|-|TRBV5-1
TGCGCCAGCAGCGCGACCTCTACAGGTCCCACTTCACCCCTCCACTTT
CASSATSTGPTSPLHF
>-|TRBJ2-1|-|TRBV6-6
TGTGCCAGCAGCTCGGGACGGTACAATGAGCAGTTCTTC
CASSSGRYNEQFF
>TRBD1|TRBJ2-2|-|TRBV11-3
TGTGCCAGCAGCATGGGGACAGGGAAGTTCGCCGGGGAGCTGTTTTTT
CASSMGTGKFAGELFF
>-|TRBJ1-6|-|TRBV19
TGTGCCAGTAGTACTAAAACCGGACCAAATTCACCCCTCCACTTT
CASSTKTGPNSPLHF
>TRBD1|TRBJ2-7|-|TRBV11-2
TGTGCCAGCAGCCCGGGACAGTCGACTTACGAGCAGTACTTC
CASSPGQSTYEQYF
>TRBD2|TRBJ2-1|-|TRBV7-8
TGTGCCAGCAGCTGGTGGAGCGGGAAGGGTTTCCATGAGCAGTTCTTC
CASSWWSGKGFHEQFF
>TRBD2|TRBJ2-3|-|TRBV2
TGTGCCAGCAAGACCTCGGGACTAGCGTTAACAGATACGCAGTATTTT
CASKTSGLALTDTQYF
>TRBD1|TRBJ1-5|-|TRBV27
TGTGCCAGCAGTCCCTCAAGGGGGCAGGGTCAGCCCCAGCATTTT
CASSPSRGQGQPQHF
>-|TRBJ2-3|-|TRBV5-1
TGCGCCAGCAGCTTAGCTGCCACTAGCACAGATACGCAGTATTTT
CASSLAATSTDTQYF
>-|TRBJ2-7|-|TRBV6-1
TGTGCCAGCAGGGTTTTGTACGAGCAGTACTTC
CASRVLYEQYF
>-|TRBJ2-5|once|TRBV5-1
TGCGCCAGCAGCTTGGAAGGGGTGGAGACCCAGTACTTC
CASSLEGVETQYF
>-|TRBJ2-1|many|TRBV11-2
TGTGCCAGCAGCCGCAACGGGAACCACAATGAGCAGTTCTTC
CASSRNGNHNEQFF
>-|TRBJ1-5|-|TRBV28
TGTGCCAGCGGTAGCGGGGATCAGCCCCAGCATTTT
CASGSGDQPQHF
>TRBD1|TRBJ2-5|-|TRBV19
TGTGCCAGTACTCTACGGACGGGACAGGGGGCCGCTTGGTCCCAAGAGACCCAGTACTTC
CASTLRTGQGAAWSQETQYF
>-|TRBJ2-7|few|TRBV28
TGTGCCAGCAGTTTGAAGGGTGGCTACGAGCAGTACTTC
CASSLKGGYEQYF
>-|TRBJ1-5|-|TRBV30
TGTGCCTGGAGTTCACTCCAGGGAGGGAGCAATCAGCCCCAGCATTTT
CAWSSLQGGSNQPQHF
>-|TRBJ2-1|-|TRBV6-1
TGTGCCAGCAGGGGACTGAATGACAATGAGCAGTTCTTC
CASRGLNDNEQFF
>-|TRBJ2-7|many|TRBV2
TGTGCCAGCAGTGTGTCCCCCTCCTACGAGCAGTACTTC
CASSVSPSYEQYF
>-|TRBJ1-4|-|TRBV10-2
TGCGCCAGCAGCGAAGGATATGAAAAACTGTTTTTT
CASSEGYEKLFF
>-|TRBJ2-7|few|TRBV11-2
TGTGCCAGCAGCCCCGGCGTCCGAACCTACGAGCAGTACTTC
CASSPGVRTYEQYF
>-|TRBJ2-5|few|TRBV5-1
TGCGCCAGCAGTCCCCCCGGAGTATGGGAGACCCAGTACTTC
CASSPPGVWETQYF
>-|TRBJ1-5|-|TRBV30
TGTGCCTGTCGAACAGGGAAGGGTCAGCCCCAGCATTTT
CACRTGKGQPQHF
>-|TRBJ1-2|-|TRBV5-4
TGTGCCAGCAGTGAGGAAGTCTCTAACTATGGCTACACCTTC
CASSEEVSNYGYTF
>-|TRBJ2-1|once|TRBV9
TGTGCCAGCAGCGTAGTTCCGGGGGCCTACAATGAGCAGTTCTTC
CASSVVPGAYNEQFF
>-|TRBJ2-5|-|TRBV7-7
TGTGCTAGCAGCCCGGGGGTAGGTGAGACCCAAGAGACCCAGTACTTC
CASSPGVGETQETQYF
>TRBD1|TRBJ2-3|few|TRBV5-5
TGTGCCAGCAGCTTCAGGACAGGATCACTCACAGATACGCAGTATTTT
CASSFRTGSLTDTQYF
>-|TRBJ2-2|-|TRBV5-6
TGTGCCAGCAGCCTAGATCCGACCGGGGAGCTGTTTTTT
CASSLDPTGELFF
>-|TRBJ1-2|-|TRBV28
TGTGCCAGCAGTATTTCCCTAGGGGGGAATGATGGCTACACCTTC
CASSISLGGNDGYTF
>-|TRBJ2-3|-|TRBV6-1
TGTGCCAGCAGTGAATGGGGCGGGCACACAGATACGCAGTATTTT
CASSEWGGHTDTQYF
>-|TRBJ2-5|-|TRBV19
TGTGCCAGTAGTGCACACAAGGGGACCGAGACCCAGTACTTC
CASSAHKGTETQYF
>-|TRBJ1-2|-|TRBV30
TGTGCCTGGAGTCGTGGACAGAACTATGGCTACACCTTC
CAWSRGQNYGYTF
>TRBD1|TRBJ2-4|-|TRBV5-4
TGTGCCAGCAGCTTGGCAGGGGGCTTACCTAAAAACATTCAGTACTTC
CASSLAGGLPKNIQYF
>-|TRBJ1-2|-|TRBV5-5
TGTGCCAGCAGCTTGGTGACGGATCCCAACTATGGCTACACCTTC
CASSLVTDPNYGYTF
>-|TRBJ1-6|few|TRBV7-8
TGTGCCAGCAGCTTAGCAGGAGGGAATTCACCCCTCCACTTT
CASSLAGGNSPLHF
>-|TRBJ2-7|-|TRBV14
TGTGCCAGCAGACAAGGGTGGGGGATCGACGAGCAGTACTTC
CASRQGWGIDEQYF
>-|TRBJ2-5|-|TRBV7-9
TGTGCCAGCAGCTTATCCCCGGGATTCCAAGAGACCCAGTACTTC
CASSLSPGFQETQYF
>TRBD1|TRBJ2-1|few|TRBV7-2
TGTGCCAGCAGCCCAGCGCCGTCCGGGACAGGGGGAAAAGGTGAGCAGTTCTTC
CASSPAPSGTGGKGEQFF
>-|TRBJ1-3|-|TRBV30
TGTGCCTGGAGTGCAGGGAGCTTCGACACCATATATTTT
CAWSAGSFDTIYF
>TRBD1|TRBJ2-2|-|TRBV5-4
TGTGCCAGCAGCTTGGGTGTGACAGGGCTCTTCACCGGGGAGCTGTTTTTT
CASSLGVTGLFTGELFF
>-|TRBJ1-2|-|TRBV6-1
TGTGCCAGCAGTGAAAGTCCCGGACTGTTTTATGGCTACACCTTC
CASSESPGLFYGYTF
>TRBD2|TRBJ2-3|-|TRBV2
TGTGCCAGCAGTGATGTGCGGGAGCTAGATACGCAGTATTTT
CASSDVRELDTQYF